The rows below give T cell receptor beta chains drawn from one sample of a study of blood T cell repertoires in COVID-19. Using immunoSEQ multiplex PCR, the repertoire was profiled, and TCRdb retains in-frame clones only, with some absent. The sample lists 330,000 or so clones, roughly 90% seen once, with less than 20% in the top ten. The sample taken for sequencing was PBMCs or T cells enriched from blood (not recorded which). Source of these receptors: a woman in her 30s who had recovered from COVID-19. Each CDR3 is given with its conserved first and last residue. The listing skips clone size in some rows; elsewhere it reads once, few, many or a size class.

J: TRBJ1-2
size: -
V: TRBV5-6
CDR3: CASSPVGTGGVYGYTF

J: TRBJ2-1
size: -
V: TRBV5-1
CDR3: CASSLGLAGHNEQFF

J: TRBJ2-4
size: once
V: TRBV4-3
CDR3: CPRSQDGGGLAEIAKNIQYF

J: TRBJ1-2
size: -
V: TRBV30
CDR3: CAWRGTGQGNGYTF

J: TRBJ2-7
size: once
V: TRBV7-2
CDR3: CASSLQGLYEQYF

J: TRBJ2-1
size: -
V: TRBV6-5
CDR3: CASSYQNEQFF

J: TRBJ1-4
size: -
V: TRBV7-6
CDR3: CASSFRQDGSEKLFF

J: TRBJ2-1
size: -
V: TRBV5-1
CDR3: CASSLRSFGLAGGKTYNEQFF

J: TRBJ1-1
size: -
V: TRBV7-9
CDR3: CASRGRRDLEAFF

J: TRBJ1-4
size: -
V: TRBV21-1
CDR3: CAINRGREKLFF

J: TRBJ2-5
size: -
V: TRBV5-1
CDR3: CASSTGGASRETQYF

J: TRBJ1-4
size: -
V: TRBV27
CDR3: CASSSTGGMNEKLFF

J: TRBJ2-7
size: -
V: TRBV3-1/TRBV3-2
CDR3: CASSQGYRQGQYF

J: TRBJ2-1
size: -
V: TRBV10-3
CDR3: CAIRGSGSSFFGEQFF

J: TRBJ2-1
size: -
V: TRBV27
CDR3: CASSLSGQGIHNEQFF

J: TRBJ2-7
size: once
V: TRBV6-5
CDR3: CASSSTGQASYEQYF

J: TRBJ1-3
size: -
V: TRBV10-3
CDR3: CAISDSTRAGNTIYF

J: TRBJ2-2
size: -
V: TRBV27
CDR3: CASRSGQGYVGELFF

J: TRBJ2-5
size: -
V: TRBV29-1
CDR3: CSVVPGTVEETQYF

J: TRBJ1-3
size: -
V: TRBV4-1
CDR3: CASSQEGGAGNTIYF

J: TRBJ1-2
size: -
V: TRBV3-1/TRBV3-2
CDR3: CASSREGSSNYGYTF

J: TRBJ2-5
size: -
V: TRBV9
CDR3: CASSVGLMYQETQYF

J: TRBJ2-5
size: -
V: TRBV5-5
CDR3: CASSLAMGGSGQETQYF

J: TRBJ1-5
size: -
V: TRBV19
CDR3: CASSTSFSNQPQHF

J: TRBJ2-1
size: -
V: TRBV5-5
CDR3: CASSGDIYNEQFF

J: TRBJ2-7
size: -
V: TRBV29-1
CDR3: CSVDQGREQYF

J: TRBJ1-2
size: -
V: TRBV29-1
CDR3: CSVEFADHRSGYTF

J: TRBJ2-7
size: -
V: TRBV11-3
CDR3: CASSLDTLLSYEQYF

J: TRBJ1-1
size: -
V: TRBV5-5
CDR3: CASSFLTGGMNTEAFF

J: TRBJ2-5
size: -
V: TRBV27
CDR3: CASRGREKTQYF

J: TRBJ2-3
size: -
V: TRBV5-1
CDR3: CASSLAVRITDTQYF

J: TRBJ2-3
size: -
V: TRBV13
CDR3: CASSAVGGGAPDTQYF

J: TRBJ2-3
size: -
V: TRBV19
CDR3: CASEGGATDTQYF

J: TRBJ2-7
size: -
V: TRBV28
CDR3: CASSPRLAPSYEQYF

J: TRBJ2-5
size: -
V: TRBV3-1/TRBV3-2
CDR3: CASSPSGGYQETQYF

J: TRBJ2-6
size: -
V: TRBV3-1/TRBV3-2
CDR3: CASSQATGANVLTF

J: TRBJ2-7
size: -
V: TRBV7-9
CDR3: CASSAEAEPRYEQYF

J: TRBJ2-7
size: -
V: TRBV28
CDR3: CASSFRSGENEQYF

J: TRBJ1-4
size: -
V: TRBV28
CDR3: CASSSNREGFGEKLFF

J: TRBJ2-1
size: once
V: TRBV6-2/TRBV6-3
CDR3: CASSYEVFNEQFF

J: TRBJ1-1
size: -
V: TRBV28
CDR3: CASSFPYQGRTEAFF

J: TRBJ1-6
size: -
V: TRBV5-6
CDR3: CASSFSPGDNSPLHF